Listed here are 18 T cell receptor beta chains from one sample, sequenced in a study of cytomegalovirus exposure and HLA in healthy donors. In the PCR, 60 Vbeta and 13 Jbeta primers were used. Generated by immunoSEQ multiplex PCR, the TCRdb table keeps only in-frame clones and is missing some. The sample consists of roughly 120,000 clones, approximately 80% of them appearing once. Sequenced: PBMCs. The source of these receptors is a woman under 40 in good health and CMV-seronegative.

The sample holds one count of this clone. The V call is TRBV19, the J call TRBJ2-1; 13 bases map to TRBD2. This CDR3 is built from 15 residues. V trimming: 8 bases; J trimming: 1 base; junction bases outside the gene matches: 2. Germline loops: CDR1 LNHDA, CDR2 SQIVND (reference sequence). CDR3 in amino acids: CASRTSGGSYNEQFF. The DNA for the CDR3 is TGTGCCAGTCGGACTAGCGGGGGTTCCTACAATGAGCAGTTCTTC.

J is TRBJ1-2 and V is TRBV25-1; the match to TRBD1 covers 8 bases. The CDR3 is 15 amino acids. The J segment lost 0 bases and the V segment lost 5 bases, leaving 5 bases of the junction unmatched. CDR1 is MGHDK, CDR2 SYGVNS, per germline. CDR3: CASSTQTGANYGYTF. The CDR3 DNA reads TGTGCCAGCAGTACACAGACAGGGGCTAACTATGGCTACACCTTC.

The chain couples TRBV7-9 to TRBJ1-1; tentative D call: TRBD1 (6 bases). The CDR3 length is 16 residues. The V end lost 5 bases, the J end lost 0 bases, and 16 bases lay between the germline ends. The germline gives CDR1 SEHNR, CDR2 FQNEAQ (reference sequence). The CDR3 sequence: CASSPHQRQVNTEAFF. The DNA for the CDR3 is TGTGCCAGCAGCCCCCATCAGAGACAGGTGAACACTGAAGCTTTCTTT. The entire variable domain, with the rest obtained from reference TRBV7-9 and TRBJ1-1, is as follows: DTGVSQNPRHKITKRGQNVTFRCDPISEHNRLYWYRQTLGQGPEFLTYFQNEAQLEKSRLLSDRFSAERPKGSFSTLEIQRTEQGDSAMYLCASSPHQRQVNTEAFFGQGTRLTVV.

The chain couples TRBV28 to TRBJ2-5; 7 bases match TRBD1. Germline assignment: CDR1 MDHEN and CDR2 SYDVKM. This CDR3 is 14 amino acids long. Trimming removed 5 bases from V and 5 bases from J; junction bases left unmatched: 8. The CDR3 here is CASSPLTGPETQYF. CDR3 nucleotides: TGTGCCAGCAGTCCCCTGACAGGGCCGGAGACCCAGTACTTC.

This chain links TRBV6-5 with TRBJ2-7; 11 bases match TRBD2. Germline-derived CDR1 and CDR2 are MNHEY and SVGAGI. The CDR3 totals 14 residues. The V and J ends lost 7 bases and 6 bases, in that order; junction bases with no gene match: 8. The CDR3 nucleotides are TGTGCCAGCACCGAGACTAGCGGGGTTCTCGAGCAGTACTTC. This encodes CASTETSGVLEQYF.

The table lists this clone with a few counts. The chain is built from TRBV9 and TRBJ2-7; D is undetermined. In germline, CDR1 is SGDLS, CDR2 YYNGEE. The CDR3 covers 16 residues. Trimming pared 2 bases from V and 0 bases from J, leaving 15 bases between. In DNA, the CDR3 is TGTGCCAGCAGCGTTGGAGTGCTGGCAAACTCCTACGAGCAGTACTTC. This encodes CASSVGVLANSYEQYF.

This clone has only one observation. The V call is TRBV10-3, the J call TRBJ1-1, with 8 bases lining up with TRBD1. The V gene end was trimmed by 8 bases and the J gene end by 2 bases; junction bases not matched to a gene: 4. Germline lookup yields CDR1 ENHRY and CDR2 SYGVKD. The CDR3 length is 13 residues. The CDR3 here is CAISGQANTEAFF. The DNA for the CDR3 is TGTGCCATCTCGGGACAGGCTAACACTGAAGCTTTCTTT.

This sequence joins TRBV5-1 and TRBJ1-1; weak D call: TRBD1 (6 bases). In germline, CDR1 is SGHRS, CDR2 YFSETQ. V dropped 0 bases and J dropped 1 base, with 10 bases sitting between them. The CDR3 consists of 15 residues. The CDR3 sequence: CASSLAGHPNTEAFF. CDR3 bases: TGCGCCAGCAGCTTGGCGGGACACCCGAACACTGAAGCTTTCTTT.

Concerning this clone: The junction differs from germline at one of its ends, possibly a read error. The sample contains more than one DNA sequence encoding this CDR3. This chain uses TRBV29-1 with TRBJ1-1; D gene uncertain. This CDR3 is built from 15 residues. Germline-derived CDR1 and CDR2 are SQVTM and ANQGSEA. CDR3 nucleotide sequence: TGTAGCGTTGAAAGTTATCGACGGGGAAACACTGAAGCTTTCTTT. As protein: CSVESYRRGNTEAFF.

This chain uses TRBV6-1 with TRBJ1-4; D is possibly TRBD1 (6 bases). The CDR3 has 15 residues. Trimming stripped 6 bases from V and 1 base from J, with 12 bases between. Germline CDR1 MNHNS, CDR2 SASEGT. In DNA form, the CDR3 reads TGTGCCAGCAGCCGATACAGGGTAACTAATGAAAAACTGTTTTTT. Translation gives CASSRYRVTNEKLFF.

This sequence joins TRBV6-1 and TRBJ1-1; D unresolved. CDR1 is MNHNS, CDR2 SASEGT, per germline. This CDR3 is built from 14 residues. Trimming removed 8 bases at V and 2 bases at J, with 15 bases between. The CDR3 DNA is TGTGCCAGCTCTCTACTCACAGATAACACTGAAGCTTTCTTT. It is translated as CASSLLTDNTEAFF.

This chain connects TRBV5-1 to TRBJ1-4; 7 nucleotides line up with TRBD1. The junction had 4 bases not matched to a gene; V was cut back by 0 bases and J by 5 bases. Germline CDR1 and CDR2: SGHRS and YFSETQ. This CDR3 region has 15 residues. The CDR3 region is CASSLVGRGNEKLFF. Written as DNA, the CDR3 is TGCGCCAGCAGCTTGGTAGGCAGGGGGAATGAAAAACTGTTTTTT.

CDR3 DNA sequence: TGTGCCAGCACTAGCGGGGATTACAATGAGCAGTTCTTC. This sequence encodes CASTSGDYNEQFF. The chain uses TRBV2 and TRBJ2-1; 9 nucleotides line up with TRBD2. J was trimmed by 4 bases and V by 7 bases; bases with no gene match: 2. This CDR3 region has 13 residues. The germline V gene encodes CDR1 SNHLY and CDR2 FYNNEI. Based on the CDR3 plus reference TRBV2 and TRBJ2-1, the full variable domain is EPEVTQTPSHQVTQMGQEVILRCVPISNHLYFYWYRQILGQKVEFLVSFYNNEISEKSEIFDDQFSVERPDGSNFTLKIRSTKLEDSAMYFCASTSGDYNEQFFGPGTRLTVL.

This chain connects TRBV6-4 to TRBJ2-1; 10 bases match TRBD2. The germline gives CDR1 MRHNA, CDR2 SNTAGT. The CDR3 has 14 amino acids. The trim removed 3 bases at V and 10 bases at J, leaving 6 bases unmatched. CDR3 residues: CASSEGPAGGEQFF. The DNA of the CDR3 is TGTGCCAGCAGTGAGGGCCCAGCGGGAGGGGAGCAGTTCTTC.

The chain carries TRBV29-1 and TRBJ2-2; weak D call: TRBD1 (6 bases). The CDR3 is made up of 15 amino acids. Germline CDR1 is SQVTM and CDR2 is ANQGSEA. V was pared by 4 bases and J by 1 base, with 13 bases between. CDR3 nucleotide sequence: TGCAGCGTTGGGGTTATGGGACAGAACACCGGGGAGCTGTTTTTT. Residues: CSVGVMGQNTGELFF.

This clone has just a few counts. The same CDR3 can be traced to other DNA sequences in this sample. The rearrangement uses TRBV12-5 and TRBJ1-1, with D possibly matching TRBD1 (6 bases). Germline lookup yields CDR1 LGHNT and CDR2 FRNRAP. V shed 3 bases and J shed 8 bases, with 13 bases lying between them. The CDR3 extends over 13 amino acids. The CDR3 sequence: CASGLDYRAEAFF. In DNA form, the CDR3 reads TGTGCTAGTGGTTTAGACTACAGGGCAGAAGCTTTCTTT. Full variable domain (remainder filled in from reference TRBV12-5 and TRBJ1-1): DARVTQTPRHKVTEMGQEVTMRCQPILGHNTVFWYRQTMMQGLELLAYFRNRAPLDDSGMPKDRFSAEMPDATLATLKIQPSEPRDSAVYFCASGLDYRAEAFFGQGTRLTVV.

The V and J genes are TRBV7-8 and TRBJ1-5; D is unclear. This CDR3 region has 13 residues. V was clipped by 6 bases and J by 5 bases, with 11 bases between them. The germline gives CDR1 SGHVS, CDR2 FQNEAQ. Here the CDR3 reads CASRQDTYQPQHF. The CDR3 DNA reads TGTGCCAGCAGGCAAGATACTTATCAGCCCCAGCATTTT.

On this clone: The junction does not match germline at one end; this may be a read error. The chain couples TRBV6-5 to TRBJ2-7, with D possibly TRBD2 on 7 matching bases. Per the germline V gene, CDR1 is MNHEY and CDR2 is SVGAGI. The CDR3 runs to 16 residues. CDR3 nucleotides: TGTGCCAGCAGTTACTCTTGGGGGGGCGAGAATTACGGGCAGTACTTC. This translates into CASSYSWGGENYGQYF.